Presented here are 29 T cell receptor beta chains from one specimen sequenced in a study of blood T cell repertoires in COVID-19. Sequencing used immunoSEQ multiplex PCR; TCRdb keeps in-frame clones, though not all of them. The table records approximately 200,000 clones, 86% of them present only once. The sample comprised PBMCs or T cells enriched from blood (not recorded which). These receptors came from a woman aged 25 to 39 who had been exposed to COVID-19.

The chain uses TRBV5-1 and TRBJ2-1, with D perhaps matching TRBD1 (5 bases). The CDR3 totals 14 residues. The V end was cut by 2 bases, the J end by 5 bases, with 11 bases between. Looked up from germline, CDR1 is SGHRS and CDR2 is YFSETQ. The CDR3 DNA reads as TGCGCCAGCAGCTTCCAGGGTCCTGACAATGAGCAGTTCTTC. Translated, it gives CASSFQGPDNEQFF.

The rearrangement links TRBV12-3 or TRBV12-4 to TRBJ1-3; TRBD1 aligns across 10 bases. There are 13 residues in the CDR3. Unmatched junction bases numbered 9, after V lost 11 bases and J lost 8 bases. Here the CDR3 DNA reads TGTGCCGGAGGGCGACAGGGGGCACACACCATATATTTT. This gives the protein CAGGRQGAHTIYF.

V and J are TRBV19 and TRBJ1-1, with D perhaps matching TRBD1 (6 bases). The CDR3 is made up of 14 amino acids. Trimming pared 4 bases from V and 0 bases from J, leaving 9 bases between. In germline, CDR1 is LNHDA, CDR2 SQIVND (reference sequence). CDR3 nucleotide sequence: TGTGCCAGTAGTAACAGGGAAATGAACACTGAAGCTTTCTTT. Translation gives CASSNREMNTEAFF.

The V call is TRBV10-1, the J call TRBJ1-6, with D unclear. With 6 bases removed from V and 9 bases from J, the gap between germline ends came to 12 bases. The germline V gene encodes CDR1 WNHNN and CDR2 SYGVQD (reference sequence). The CDR3 spans 13 residues. The CDR3 is CASRASGVSPLHF. The CDR3 nucleotides read TGCGCCAGCAGAGCCTCGGGAGTTTCACCCCTCCACTTT.

The V call is TRBV6-5, the J call TRBJ1-4; the D is unclear. Germline V gene data show CDR1 as MNHEY and CDR2 as SVGAGI. The CDR3 runs to 13 residues. The ends were cut back, 8 bases at V and 4 bases at J, with 11 bases in the middle. The CDR3 bases are TGTGCCAGCGGAGAAAACTATAATGAAAAACTGTTTTTT. This translates into CASGENYNEKLFF.

The CDR3 loop reads CASSQPRDRPNQPQHF. The CDR3 DNA follows: TGTGCCAGTAGCCAGCCCCGGGACAGGCCTAATCAGCCCCAGCATTTT. This chain links TRBV19 with TRBJ1-5; 8 bases line up with TRBD1. Germline trimming cut 6 bases from V and 4 bases from J; bases unmatched to any gene: 11. The CDR3 length is 16 residues. From germline, CDR1 is LNHDA and CDR2 SQIVND (reference sequence).

This sequence joins TRBV5-1 and TRBJ1-2; no definite D call. Germline lookup yields CDR1 SGHRS and CDR2 YFSETQ. This CDR3 has 15 residues. V shed 0 bases and J shed 5 bases, with 14 bases lying between them. The CDR3 region is CASSLAPTAEYGYTF. CDR3 coding DNA: TGCGCCAGCAGCTTGGCTCCCACAGCGGAATATGGCTACACCTTC. Full variable domain (missing parts from reference TRBV5-1 and TRBJ1-2): KAGVTQTPRYLIKTRGQQVTLSCSPISGHRSVSWYQQTPGQGLQFLFEYFSETQRNKGNFPGRFSGRQFSNSRSEMNVSTLELGDSALYLCASSLAPTAEYGYTFGSGTRLTVV.

The chain has TRBV5-1 and TRBJ1-6, with D possibly TRBD1 on 5 matching bases. The CDR3 has 14 amino acids. V dropped 3 bases and J dropped 10 bases, with 14 bases sitting between them. Germline CDR1 reads SGHRS; CDR2 reads YFSETQ. DNA for the CDR3: TGCGCCAGCAGCTCGGGGGATACGAAATCACCCCTCCACTTT. It yields the protein CASSSGDTKSPLHF.

The chain is built from TRBV7-6 and TRBJ2-6; TRBD1 matches at 7 bases. In germline, CDR1 is SGHVS, CDR2 FNYEAQ. CDR3 length: 15 amino acids. V gave up 7 bases and J gave up 0 bases; unmatched junction bases: 3. The CDR3: CASTDRASGANVLTF. CDR3 DNA: TGTGCCAGCACAGACAGGGCCTCTGGGGCCAACGTCCTGACTTTC.

The rearrangement uses TRBV14 and TRBJ1-2, with D perhaps matching TRBD1 (6 bases). Trimming shortened V by 4 bases and J by 4 bases, and 16 bases separated the two germline ends. Germline-derived CDR1 and CDR2 are SGHDN and FVKESK. This CDR3 spans 15 amino acids. The CDR3 DNA is TGTGCCAGCAGCCCAAGGGCGGACAGCACCTATGGCTACACCTTC. It specifies CASSPRADSTYGYTF.

The DNA for the CDR3 is TGTGCCAGCACCCCGGGACAGGGGGCATACGAGCAGTACTTC. This encodes CASTPGQGAYEQYF. The rearrangement joins TRBV6-5 to TRBJ2-7; 12 positions agree with TRBD1. Trimming removed 7 bases from V and 4 bases from J; junction bases left unmatched: 5. CDR1 is MNHEY, CDR2 SVGAGI, per germline. This CDR3 is built from 14 residues.

V gene TRBV2 combines with J gene TRBJ2-1, with D possibly TRBD1 on 5 matching bases. Germline loops: CDR1 SNHLY, CDR2 FYNNEI. V lost 8 bases, J lost 0 bases, and 11 bases lay in between. The CDR3 consists of 14 residues. The CDR3 sequence: CASLRQSSYNEQFF. The CDR3 coding sequence is TGTGCCAGCCTTCGACAGAGCTCCTACAATGAGCAGTTCTTC.

The chain has TRBV30 and TRBJ1-1; 8 positions agree with TRBD1. After removal of 3 bases from V and 3 bases from J, the junction contained 9 bases not matched to a gene. The CDR3 has 15 residues. Germline loops: CDR1 GTSNPN, CDR2 SVGIG (reference sequence). The CDR3: CAWRKQGDGYTEAFF. The CDR3 region has the DNA TGTGCCTGGAGGAAACAGGGGGATGGTTACACTGAAGCTTTCTTT.

This chain connects TRBV5-1 to TRBJ2-7; 7 bases agree with TRBD1. CDR3 size: 14 residues. Per the germline V gene, CDR1 is SGHRS and CDR2 is YFSETQ. The J segment lost 1 base and the V segment lost 7 bases, leaving 8 bases of the junction unmatched. The CDR3: CASRMGDSSYEQYF. Here the CDR3 DNA reads TGCGCCAGCCGAATGGGGGACAGTTCCTACGAGCAGTACTTC.

This clone has just a few counts. The V call is TRBV5-6, the J call TRBJ2-2; D is ambiguous. V shed 0 bases and J shed 8 bases, with 11 bases lying between them. Germline assignment: CDR1 SGHDT and CDR2 YYEEEE. This CDR3 comprises 14 residues. CDR3 protein: CASSLGVRKGELFF. The CDR3, as DNA: TGTGCCAGCAGCTTGGGGGTCAGGAAAGGGGAGCTGTTTTTT.

This sequence joins TRBV7-2 and TRBJ2-1, with 9 positions matching TRBD1. The CDR3 runs 15 residues. CDR1 and CDR2 (germline): SGHTA, FQGNSA. V was pared by 5 bases and J by 4 bases, with 6 bases of the junction left unmatched. CDR3 protein: CASSGGQGHYNEQFF. The CDR3 region has the DNA TGTGCCAGCAGCGGAGGACAGGGGCATTACAATGAGCAGTTCTTC.

CDR3 in DNA: TGTGCCAGCAGCTTGGGGCAGGGGGTCTACAATGAGCAGTTCTTC. Protein product: CASSLGQGVYNEQFF. V is TRBV11-1 and J is TRBJ2-1, with 7 nucleotides matching TRBD1. The CDR3 contains 15 residues. Germline V gene data show CDR1 as SGHAT and CDR2 as FQDESV (reference sequence). With 3 bases clipped from V and 3 bases from J, the junction kept 5 bases outside the gene matches.

J is TRBJ1-1 and V is TRBV27, with TRBD1 matching over 11 bases. Germline V gene sequence: CDR1 MNHEY, CDR2 SMNVEV (reference sequence). The CDR3 runs 18 residues. J was trimmed by 5 bases and V by 6 bases; bases with no gene match: 17. The DNA of the CDR3 is TGTGCCAGCAGCCACTGGACAGGGGGCCTTCAAGGGGCGACTGAAGCTTTCTTT. This translates into CASSHWTGGLQGATEAFF.

In DNA, the CDR3 is TGTGCCAGCAGCTTGACAGGGTTCGTGGGGGGGCGACGCCTCGAAGCTTTCTTT. Its translation: CASSLTGFVGGRRLEAFF. The chain is built from TRBV5-8 and TRBJ1-1; a possible D gene is TRBD1 (6 bases). The V end was cut by 1 base, the J end by 8 bases, with 27 bases between. This CDR3 contains 18 residues. Per germline, CDR1 SGHTS and CDR2 YDEGEE.

This CDR3 reads CASSVGGVGTEAFF. The CDR3 coding sequence is TGTGCCAGCAGCGTCGGGGGTGTGGGAACTGAAGCTTTCTTT. The chain employs TRBV9 and TRBJ1-1; possibly TRBD1 for D (5 bases). This CDR3 is built from 14 residues. The germline gives CDR1 SGDLS, CDR2 YYNGEE. V was clipped by 2 bases and J by 5 bases, with 13 bases between them.

Turning to this clone: The sample carries other DNA sequences with the same CDR3. The chain joins TRBV5-1 to TRBJ2-7; no definite D call. CDR1 is SGHRS and CDR2 is YFSETQ in the germline V gene. V dropped 0 bases and J dropped 4 bases, with 5 bases sitting between them. The CDR3 is made up of 12 amino acids. The CDR3 reads CASSLGGYEQYF. CDR3 nucleotides: TGCGCCAGCAGCTTGGGAGGATACGAGCAGTACTTC.

J is TRBJ2-5 and V is TRBV18, with D possibly TRBD2 on 6 matching bases. Trimming shortened V by 2 bases and J by 0 bases, and 22 bases separated the two germline ends. Germline assignment: CDR1 KGHSH and CDR2 LQKENI. The length of the CDR3 is 19 residues. Here the CDR3 DNA reads TGTGCCAGCTCACCATATCTGGGCGCTGGAGGGAAAAACCAAGAGACCCAGTACTTC. It specifies CASSPYLGAGGKNQETQYF.

V gene TRBV9 combines with J gene TRBJ1-3; TRBD1 might be the D (5 bases). Germline V CDR1 and CDR2: SGDLS, YYNGEE. This CDR3 comprises 15 residues. Trimming stripped 0 bases from V and 4 bases from J, with 11 bases between. This CDR3 is CASSVVGGYGNTIYF. The CDR3 DNA reads TGTGCCAGCAGCGTAGTCGGGGGTTACGGAAACACCATATATTTT. Based on the CDR3 plus reference TRBV9 and TRBJ1-3, the full variable domain is DSGVTQTPKHLITATGQRVTLRCSPRSGDLSVYWYQQSLDQGLQFLIQYYNGEERAKGNILERFSAQQFPDLHSELNLSSLELGDSALYFCASSVVGGYGNTIYFGEGSWLTVV.

V usage is TRBV6-5 and J usage is TRBJ1-5; no clear D. The CDR3 loop spans 14 amino acids. Germline loops: CDR1 MNHEY, CDR2 SVGAGI. Trimming removed 5 bases at V and 3 bases at J, with 11 bases between. The CDR3 sequence: CASSTVYPNQPQHF. The DNA for the CDR3 is TGTGCCAGCAGTACAGTCTACCCCAATCAGCCCCAGCATTTT.

This chain joins TRBV29-1 and TRBJ1-1; D may be TRBD1 (5 bases). Germline V CDR1 and CDR2: SQVTM, ANQGSEA. The V and J ends lost 7 bases and 4 bases respectively, with 10 bases between them. The CDR3 has 11 residues. The CDR3 bases are TGCAGCGGGGACGGGGGCACTGAAGCTTTCTTT. Protein product: CSGDGGTEAFF.

In its sample, this clone was seen a few times. Here the CDR3 DNA reads TGTGCCTGGAGTGTTGTGGCAGACTCATATGGCTACACCTTC. This encodes CAWSVVADSYGYTF. This chain joins TRBV30 and TRBJ1-2, with D unresolved. The germline CDR1 and CDR2 sequences are GTSNPN and SVGIG (reference sequence). The V gene lost 0 bases and the J gene lost 5 bases, with 13 bases spanning the gap. The CDR3 runs to 14 residues.

The chain has TRBV5-8 and TRBJ2-7; D unclear. The CDR3 covers 12 residues. The germline V and J ends were trimmed by 4 bases and 3 bases, with 8 bases remaining between them. Germline V CDR1 and CDR2: SGHTS, YDEGEE. The chain's CDR3 is CASSTDIYEQYF. The CDR3 coding sequence is TGTGCCAGCAGCACAGACATCTACGAGCAGTACTTC.

This clone occurred a few times. The V gene is TRBV5-5, the J gene TRBJ1-5; no clear D gene. Germline CDR1 SGHKS, CDR2 YYEKEE (reference sequence). The CDR3 is 13 amino acids. V was trimmed by 1 base and J by 5 bases, leaving 7 bases between them. Here the CDR3 reads CASSLLVHQPQHF. For the CDR3, the DNA is TGTGCCAGCAGCTTGCTAGTTCATCAGCCCCAGCATTTT.

The chain employs TRBV7-8 and TRBJ1-5; TRBD1 aligns across 8 bases. The V segment lost 5 bases and the J segment 2 bases; nucleotides outside the gene matches: 5. CDR1 and CDR2 from the germline V gene are SGHVS and FQNEAQ. The CDR3 covers 15 residues. The CDR3 DNA sequence: TGTGCCAGCAGCCGAGGGACAGGAGGCAATCAGCCCCAGCATTTT. Translated: CASSRGTGGNQPQHF.